This T cell receptor beta chain was documented in a study of cytomegalovirus exposure and HLA in healthy donors. Regarding the study as a whole: TCR beta V- and J-gene trimming, according to a later analysis, was linked to a missense DCLRE1C variant.

For this clone: What it binds is not known. The sample holds other DNA sequences that translate to the same CDR3.

CDR3 length: 16 amino acids. V lost 8 bases to trimming and J lost 5 bases; unmatched junction nucleotides: 13. Germline assignment: CDR1 SNHLY and CDR2 FYNNEI. PCR primers comprised 60 Vbeta and 13 Jbeta primers. Some clones are missing from TCRdb's copy, which holds only in-frame ones; the method was immunoSEQ multiplex PCR. The sample includes around 150,000 clones, 77% of them seen just once. The chain employs TRBV2 and TRBJ2-3; 10 bases match TRBD2. The sample comprised PBMCs. This receptor was obtained from a male donor in good health and CMV-seropositive. CDR3 residues: CASATLRASGGDTQYF. The CDR3 DNA reads as TGTGCCAGCGCGACTTTGAGGGCTAGCGGGGGAGATACGCAGTATTTT.